What follows are 8 T cell receptor beta chains derived from one specimen sequenced in a study of T cells in Graves' hyperthyroidism and ophthalmopathy. There were TCR beta CDR3 regions amplified from RNA transcripts. TCR CDR3 underwent first-round RT-PCR with the HTBI primer set. TCRdb fed the multiplex PCR reads into MiXCR, producing one record per CDR3 protein. In the table there are hundreds of thousands of distinct CDR3 sequences, approximately 14% of which are singletons. The specimen was blood. The receptors were sampled from a woman aged 40 to 49 with Graves' hyperthyroidism.

V usage is TRBV11-1 and J usage is TRBJ2-7, with 7 bases lining up with TRBD1. The CDR3 covers 15 residues. Germline V gene sequence: CDR1 SGHAT, CDR2 FQDESV (reference sequence). The V segment lost 5 bases and the J segment 5 bases; nucleotides outside the gene matches: 12. The chain's CDR3 is CASSRAGTVSDEQYF. The CDR3 region has the DNA TGTGCCAGCAGCCGAGCCGGGACAGTCAGTGACGAGCAGTACTTC. The full variable domain, completed using reference TRBV11-1 and TRBJ2-7, is EAEVAQSPRYKITEKSQAVAFWCDPISGHATLYWYRQILGQGPELLVQFQDESVVDDSQLPKDRFSAERLKGVDSTLKIQPAELGDSAMYLCASSRAGTVSDEQYFGPGTRLTVT.

The V gene is TRBV9, the J gene TRBJ1-3; D remains unclear. CDR3 length equals 14 residues. Trimming took 4 bases from V and 0 from J, leaving 8 bases between them. From germline, CDR1 is SGDLS and CDR2 YYNGEE. CDR3 bases: TGTGCCAGCAGCCGTTCCAGCTCTGGAAACACCATATATTTT. Its translation: CASSRSSSGNTIYF.

The table lists this clonotype with many counts. The gene calls are TRBV7-9 and TRBJ2-3; D perhaps matches TRBD2 (6 bases). The CDR3 consists of 15 residues. The germline V and J ends were trimmed by 2 bases and 5 bases, with 14 bases remaining between them. Looked up from germline, CDR1 is SEHNR and CDR2 is FQNEAQ (reference sequence). CDR3 coding DNA: TGTGCCAGCAGCTTATCTCTTCGGGAGAAAGATACGCAGTATTTT. Its protein product is CASSLSLREKDTQYF.

This clonotype appeared a few times. The genes are TRBV9 and TRBJ2-3, with D perhaps matching TRBD2 (5 bases). V was clipped by 3 bases and J by 2 bases, with 16 bases between them. CDR1 is SGDLS, CDR2 YYNGEE, per germline. The CDR3 totals 16 residues. CDR3 protein: CASSASSSGPTDTQYF. The CDR3 DNA reads as TGTGCCAGCAGCGCGTCGTCGAGCGGTCCCACAGATACGCAGTATTTT.

This clonotype was observed many times. CDR3 residues: CAISDRTGSYNEQFF. CDR3 coding DNA: TGTGCCATCAGTGATCGGACAGGGTCTTACAATGAGCAGTTCTTC. V gene TRBV10-3 combines with J gene TRBJ2-1; TRBD1 matches 8 bases. The CDR3 sequence is 15 residues long. The junction had 5 bases not matched to a gene; V was cut back by 3 bases and J by 4 bases. From germline, CDR1 is ENHRY and CDR2 SYGVKD.

This clonotype was seen only a few times. The chain combines TRBV6-1 with TRBJ2-1; TRBD2 aligns across 11 bases. Germline loops: CDR1 MNHNS, CDR2 SASEGT. The CDR3 runs 16 residues. V shed 2 bases and J 5 bases; nucleotides not matched to a gene: 5. CDR3 nucleotide sequence: TGTGCCAGCAGTGAAATACTAGCGGGAGCGAACAATGAGCAGTTCTTC. It is translated as CASSEILAGANNEQFF.

Note on this clonotype: This may arise from a read error, as a much more abundant clone is one base away. The rearrangement uses TRBV15 and TRBJ2-1, with 11 bases that match TRBD2. The CDR3 sequence is 16 residues long. The germline V gene encodes CDR1 LNHNV and CDR2 YYDKDF (reference sequence). The CDR3 sequence: CATSGELAGGPNEQFF. The CDR3 DNA sequence: TGTGCCACCAGCGGAGAGTTAGCGGGAGGGCCCAATGAGCAGTTCTTC.

The V gene is TRBV27, the J gene TRBJ2-7, with TRBD2 identical over 7 bases. Losses at the gene ends were 2 bases for V and 5 bases for J; bases not matched to a gene: 15. Germline CDR1 reads MNHEY; CDR2 reads SMNVEV (reference sequence). This CDR3 has 17 residues. The CDR3 loop is CASSLVSLTSVTDEQYF. Written as DNA, the CDR3 is TGTGCCAGCAGTTTAGTCTCTCTCACTAGCGTGACGGACGAGCAGTACTTC.